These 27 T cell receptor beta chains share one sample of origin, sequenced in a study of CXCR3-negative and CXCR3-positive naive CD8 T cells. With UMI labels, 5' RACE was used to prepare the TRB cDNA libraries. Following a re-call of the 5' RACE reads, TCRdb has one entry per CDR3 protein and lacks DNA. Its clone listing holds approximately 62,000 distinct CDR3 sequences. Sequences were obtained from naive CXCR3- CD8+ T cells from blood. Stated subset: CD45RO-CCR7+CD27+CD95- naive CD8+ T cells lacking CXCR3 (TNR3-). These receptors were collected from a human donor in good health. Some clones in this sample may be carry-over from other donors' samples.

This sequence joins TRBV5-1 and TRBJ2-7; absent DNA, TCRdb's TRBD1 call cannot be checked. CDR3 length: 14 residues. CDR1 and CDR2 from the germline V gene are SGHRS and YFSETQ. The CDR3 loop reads CASSFRTGDYEQYF.

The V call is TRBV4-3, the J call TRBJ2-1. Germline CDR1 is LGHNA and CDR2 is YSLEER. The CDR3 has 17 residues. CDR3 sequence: CASSQDLWQLRHNEQFF.

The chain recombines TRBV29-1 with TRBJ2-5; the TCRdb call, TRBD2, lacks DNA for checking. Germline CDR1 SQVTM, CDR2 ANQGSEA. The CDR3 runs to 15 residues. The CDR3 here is CSVEDHREDGETQYF.

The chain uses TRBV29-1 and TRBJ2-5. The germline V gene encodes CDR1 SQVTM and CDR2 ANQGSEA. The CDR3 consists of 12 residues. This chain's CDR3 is CSAESSVETQYF.

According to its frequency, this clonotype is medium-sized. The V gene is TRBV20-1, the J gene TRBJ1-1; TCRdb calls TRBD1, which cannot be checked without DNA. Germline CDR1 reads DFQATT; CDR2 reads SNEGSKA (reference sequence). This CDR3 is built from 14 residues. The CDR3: CSAFPTDSNTEAFF.

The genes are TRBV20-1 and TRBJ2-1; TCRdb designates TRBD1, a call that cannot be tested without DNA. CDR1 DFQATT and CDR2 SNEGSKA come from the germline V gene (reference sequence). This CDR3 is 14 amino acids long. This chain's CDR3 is CSARDLEQGTEQFF.

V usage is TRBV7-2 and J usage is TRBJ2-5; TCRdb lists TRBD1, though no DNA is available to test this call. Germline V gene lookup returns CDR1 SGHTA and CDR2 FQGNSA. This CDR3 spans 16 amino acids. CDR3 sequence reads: CASSLGFGGTRETQYF.

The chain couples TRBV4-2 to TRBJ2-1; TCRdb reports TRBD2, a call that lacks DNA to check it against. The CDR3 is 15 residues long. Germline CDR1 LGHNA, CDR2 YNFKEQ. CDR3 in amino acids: CASSPERGAPNEQFF.

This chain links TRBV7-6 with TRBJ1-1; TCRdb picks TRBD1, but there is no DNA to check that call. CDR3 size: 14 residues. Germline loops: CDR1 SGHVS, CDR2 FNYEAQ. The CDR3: CASLVGGIGTEAFF.

CDR3: CASKPGRGPYGYTF. The gene calls are TRBV28 and TRBJ1-2; TCRdb picks TRBD1, but there is no DNA to check that call. Germline CDR1 is MDHEN and CDR2 is SYDVKM. The CDR3 loop spans 14 amino acids.

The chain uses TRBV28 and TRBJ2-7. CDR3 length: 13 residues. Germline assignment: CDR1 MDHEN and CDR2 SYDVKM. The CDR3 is CASSLRQDYEQYF. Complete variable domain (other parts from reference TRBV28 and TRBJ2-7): DVKVTQSSRYLVKRTGEKVFLECVQDMDHENMFWYRQDPGLGLRLIYFSYDVKMKEKGDIPEGYSVSREKKERFSLILESASTNQTSMYLCASSLRQDYEQYFGPGTRLTVT.

CDR3: CSVSSISTKTYNEQFF. This sequence joins TRBV29-1 and TRBJ2-1. Germline-derived CDR1 and CDR2 are SQVTM and ANQGSEA. This CDR3 region has 16 residues.

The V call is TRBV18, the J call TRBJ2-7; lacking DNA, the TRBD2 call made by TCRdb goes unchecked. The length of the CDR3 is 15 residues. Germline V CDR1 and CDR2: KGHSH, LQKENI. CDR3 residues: CASSPPPSGSHEQYF.

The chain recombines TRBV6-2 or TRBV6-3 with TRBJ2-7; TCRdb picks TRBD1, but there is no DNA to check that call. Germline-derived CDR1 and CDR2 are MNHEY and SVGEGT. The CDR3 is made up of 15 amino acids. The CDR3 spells CASSPLAEIYLEQYF.

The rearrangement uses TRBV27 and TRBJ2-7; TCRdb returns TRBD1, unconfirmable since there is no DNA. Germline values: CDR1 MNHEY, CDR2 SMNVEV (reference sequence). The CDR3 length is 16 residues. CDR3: CASSLPGTGDTDTQYF.

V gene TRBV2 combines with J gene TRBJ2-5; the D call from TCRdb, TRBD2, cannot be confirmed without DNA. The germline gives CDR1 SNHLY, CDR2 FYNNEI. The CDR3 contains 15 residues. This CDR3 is CASSEGYLANNHQYF.

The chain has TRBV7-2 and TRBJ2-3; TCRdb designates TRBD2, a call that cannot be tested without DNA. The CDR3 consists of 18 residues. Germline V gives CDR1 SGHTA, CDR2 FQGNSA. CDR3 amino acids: CASSSHGLAGSGGDTQYF.

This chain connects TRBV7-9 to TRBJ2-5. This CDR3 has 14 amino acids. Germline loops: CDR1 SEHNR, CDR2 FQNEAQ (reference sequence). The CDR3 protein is CASSLDFGVETQYF.

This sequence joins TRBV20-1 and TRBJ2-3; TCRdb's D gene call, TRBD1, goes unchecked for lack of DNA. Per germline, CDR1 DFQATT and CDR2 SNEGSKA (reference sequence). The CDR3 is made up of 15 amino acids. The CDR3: CSARDSQLRDRASYF.

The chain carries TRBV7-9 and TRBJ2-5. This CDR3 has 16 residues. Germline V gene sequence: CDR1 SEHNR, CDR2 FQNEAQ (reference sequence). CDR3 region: CASSSLGGLDGETQYF.

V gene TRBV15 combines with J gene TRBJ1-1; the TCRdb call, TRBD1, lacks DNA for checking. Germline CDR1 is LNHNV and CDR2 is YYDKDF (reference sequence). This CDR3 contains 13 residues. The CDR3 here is CATSPTGDTEAFF.

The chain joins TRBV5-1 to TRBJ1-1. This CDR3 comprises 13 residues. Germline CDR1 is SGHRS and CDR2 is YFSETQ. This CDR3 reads CASSLTRNTEAFF. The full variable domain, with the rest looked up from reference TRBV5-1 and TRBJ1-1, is KAGVTQTPRYLIKTRGQQVTLSCSPISGHRSVSWYQQTPGQGLQFLFEYFSETQRNKGNFPGRFSGRQFSNSRSEMNVSTLELGDSALYLCASSLTRNTEAFFGQGTRLTVV.

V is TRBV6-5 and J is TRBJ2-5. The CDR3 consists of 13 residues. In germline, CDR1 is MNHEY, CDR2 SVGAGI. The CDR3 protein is CASSYSFQETQYF.

The chain's CDR3 is CASSQETSYTDTQYF. The chain employs TRBV28 and TRBJ2-3. CDR3 size: 15 residues. From germline, CDR1 is MDHEN and CDR2 SYDVKM. The full variable domain, in which reference TRBV28 and TRBJ2-3 provide the parts outside the CDR3, is DVKVTQSSRYLVKRTGEKVFLECVQDMDHENMFWYRQDPGLGLRLIYFSYDVKMKEKGDIPEGYSVSREKKERFSLILESASTNQTSMYLCASSQETSYTDTQYFGPGTRLTVL.

The CDR3 here is CASSMNDGTGETQYF. The chain couples TRBV7-8 to TRBJ2-5; with no DNA, the TCRdb D assignment of TRBD1 cannot be verified. CDR1 and CDR2 (germline): SGHVS, FQNEAQ. The CDR3 is 15 residues long.

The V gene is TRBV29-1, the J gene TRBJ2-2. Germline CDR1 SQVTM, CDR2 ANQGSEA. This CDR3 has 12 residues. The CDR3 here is CSVEPRPGELFF.

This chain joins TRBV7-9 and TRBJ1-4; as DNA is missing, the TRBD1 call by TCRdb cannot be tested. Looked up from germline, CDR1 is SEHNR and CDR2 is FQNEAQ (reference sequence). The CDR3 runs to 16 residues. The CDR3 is CASRQKTGTTNEKLFF.